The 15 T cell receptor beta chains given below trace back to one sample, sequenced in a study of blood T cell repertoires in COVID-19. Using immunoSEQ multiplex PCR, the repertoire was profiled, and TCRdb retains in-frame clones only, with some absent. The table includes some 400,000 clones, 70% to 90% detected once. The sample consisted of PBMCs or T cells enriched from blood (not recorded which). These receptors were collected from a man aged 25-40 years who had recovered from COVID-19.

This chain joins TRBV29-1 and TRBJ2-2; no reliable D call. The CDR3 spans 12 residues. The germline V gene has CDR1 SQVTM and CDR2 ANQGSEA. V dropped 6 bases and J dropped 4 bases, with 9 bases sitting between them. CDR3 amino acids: CSVVQITGELFF. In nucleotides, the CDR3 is TGCAGCGTAGTTCAGATCACCGGGGAGCTGTTTTTT.

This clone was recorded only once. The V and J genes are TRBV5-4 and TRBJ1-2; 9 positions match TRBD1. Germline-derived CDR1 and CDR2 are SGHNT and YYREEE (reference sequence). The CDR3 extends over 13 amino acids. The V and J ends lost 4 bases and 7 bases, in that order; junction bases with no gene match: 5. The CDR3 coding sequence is TGTGCCAGCAGCCTGAGGACAGGGGTTGGCTACACCTTC. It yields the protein CASSLRTGVGYTF.

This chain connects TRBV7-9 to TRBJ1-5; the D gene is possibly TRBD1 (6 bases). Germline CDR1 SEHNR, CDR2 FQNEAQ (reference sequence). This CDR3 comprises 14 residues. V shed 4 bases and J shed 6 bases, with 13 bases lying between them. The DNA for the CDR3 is TGTGCCAGCAGCTCAGAGAACAGGGCTCAGCCCCAGCATTTT. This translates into CASSSENRAQPQHF.

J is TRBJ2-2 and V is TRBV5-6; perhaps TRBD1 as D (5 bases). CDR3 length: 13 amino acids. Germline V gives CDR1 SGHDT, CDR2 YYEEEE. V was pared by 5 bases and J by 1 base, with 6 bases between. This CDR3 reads CASSTGNTGELFF. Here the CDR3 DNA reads TGTGCCAGCAGTACAGGGAACACCGGGGAGCTGTTTTTT.

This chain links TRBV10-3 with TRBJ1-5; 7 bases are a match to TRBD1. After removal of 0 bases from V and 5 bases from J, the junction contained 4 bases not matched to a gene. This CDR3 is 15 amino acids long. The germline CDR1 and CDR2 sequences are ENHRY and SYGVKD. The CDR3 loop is CAISESDRAHQPQHF. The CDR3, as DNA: TGTGCCATCAGTGAGTCAGACAGGGCCCATCAGCCCCAGCATTTT.

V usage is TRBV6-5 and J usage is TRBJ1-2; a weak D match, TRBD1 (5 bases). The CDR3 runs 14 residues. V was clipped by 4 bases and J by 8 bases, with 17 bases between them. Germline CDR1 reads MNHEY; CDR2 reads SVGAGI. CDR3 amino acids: CASSFATLREGYTF. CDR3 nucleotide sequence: TGTGCCAGCAGTTTCGCTACCCTCAGGGAAGGCTACACCTTC.

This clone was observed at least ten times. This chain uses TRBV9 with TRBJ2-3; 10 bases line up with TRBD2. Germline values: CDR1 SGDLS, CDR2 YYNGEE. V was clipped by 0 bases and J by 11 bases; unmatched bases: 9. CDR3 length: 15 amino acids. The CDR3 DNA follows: TGTGCCAGCAGCGTAGGGCCAAAACTAGCGGGGAGGCAGTATTTT. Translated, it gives CASSVGPKLAGRQYF.

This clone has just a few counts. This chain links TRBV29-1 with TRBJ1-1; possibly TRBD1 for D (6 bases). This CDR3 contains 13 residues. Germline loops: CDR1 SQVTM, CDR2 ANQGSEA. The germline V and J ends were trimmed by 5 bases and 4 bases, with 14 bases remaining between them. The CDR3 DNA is TGCAGCGTTAGGGGGAATGAGGGCACTGAAGCTTTCTTT. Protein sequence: CSVRGNEGTEAFF.

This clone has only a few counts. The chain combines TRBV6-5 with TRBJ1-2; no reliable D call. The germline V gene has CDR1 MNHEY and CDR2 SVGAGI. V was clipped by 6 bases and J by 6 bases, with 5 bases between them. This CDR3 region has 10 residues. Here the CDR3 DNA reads TGTGCCAGCAGATCGGATGGCTACACCTTC. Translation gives CASRSDGYTF.

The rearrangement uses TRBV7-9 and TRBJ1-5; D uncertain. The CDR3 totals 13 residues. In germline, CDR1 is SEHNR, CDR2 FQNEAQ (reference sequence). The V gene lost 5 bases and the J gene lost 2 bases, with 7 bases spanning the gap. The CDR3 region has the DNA TGTGCCAGCAGCCTCCCGGGCAATCAGCCCCAGCATTTT. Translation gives CASSLPGNQPQHF.

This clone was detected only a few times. The CDR3 sequence is CAISGVLVGRYGQTSNQPQHF. The CDR3 region has the DNA TGTGCCATCAGTGGGGTACTCGTGGGGAGATACGGACAGACGAGCAATCAGCCCCAGCATTTT. The chain has TRBV10-3 and TRBJ1-5; TRBD1 might be the D (6 bases). There are 21 residues in the CDR3. The germline V and J ends were trimmed by 4 bases and 1 base, with 29 bases remaining between them. Germline loops: CDR1 ENHRY, CDR2 SYGVKD.

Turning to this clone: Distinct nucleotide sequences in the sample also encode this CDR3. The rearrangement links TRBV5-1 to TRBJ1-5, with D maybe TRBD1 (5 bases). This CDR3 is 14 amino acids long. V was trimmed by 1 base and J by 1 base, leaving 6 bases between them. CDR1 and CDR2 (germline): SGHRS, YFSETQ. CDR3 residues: CASSLTGSNQPQHF. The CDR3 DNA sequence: TGCGCCAGCAGCTTGACAGGAAGCAATCAGCCCCAGCATTTT. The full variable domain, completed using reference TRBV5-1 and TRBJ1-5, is KAGVTQTPRYLIKTRGQQVTLSCSPISGHRSVSWYQQTPGQGLQFLFEYFSETQRNKGNFPGRFSGRQFSNSRSEMNVSTLELGDSALYLCASSLTGSNQPQHFGDGTRLSIL.

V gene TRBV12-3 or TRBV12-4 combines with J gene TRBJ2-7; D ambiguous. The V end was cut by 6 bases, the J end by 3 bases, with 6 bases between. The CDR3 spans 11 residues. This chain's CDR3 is CASSRDYEQYF. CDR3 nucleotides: TGTGCCAGCAGCCGAGACTACGAGCAGTACTTC.

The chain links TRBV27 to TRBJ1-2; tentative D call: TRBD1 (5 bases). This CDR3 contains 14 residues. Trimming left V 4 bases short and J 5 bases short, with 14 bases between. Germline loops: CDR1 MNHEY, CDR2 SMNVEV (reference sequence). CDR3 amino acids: CASSWSVDNYGYTF. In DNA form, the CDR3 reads TGTGCCAGCAGTTGGTCGGTGGACAATTATGGCTACACCTTC.

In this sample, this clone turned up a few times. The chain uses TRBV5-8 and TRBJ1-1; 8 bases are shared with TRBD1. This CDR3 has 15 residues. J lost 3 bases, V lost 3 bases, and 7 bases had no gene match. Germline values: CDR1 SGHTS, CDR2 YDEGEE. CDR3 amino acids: CASSSVATGDTEAFF. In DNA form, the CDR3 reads TGTGCCAGCAGCTCCGTGGCGACAGGGGACACTGAAGCTTTCTTT.